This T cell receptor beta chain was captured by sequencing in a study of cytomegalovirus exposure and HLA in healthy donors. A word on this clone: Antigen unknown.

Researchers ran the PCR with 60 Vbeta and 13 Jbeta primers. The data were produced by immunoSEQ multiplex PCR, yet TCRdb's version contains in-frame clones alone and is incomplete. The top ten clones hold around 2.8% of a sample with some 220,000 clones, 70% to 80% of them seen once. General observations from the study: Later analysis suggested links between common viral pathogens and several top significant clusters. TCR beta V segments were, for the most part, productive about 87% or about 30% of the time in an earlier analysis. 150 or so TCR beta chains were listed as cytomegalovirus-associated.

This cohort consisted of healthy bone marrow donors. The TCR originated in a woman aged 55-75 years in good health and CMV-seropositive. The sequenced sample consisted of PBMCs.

CDR3 sequence (DNA): TGTGCCAGCAGCTCCGGACAGGGGGCGAACACAGATACGCAGTATTTT. Protein product: CASSSGQGANTDTQYF. The chain couples TRBV7-9 to TRBJ2-3; 11 nucleotides line up with TRBD1. With 4 bases clipped from V and 2 bases from J, the junction kept 5 bases outside the gene matches. The CDR3 is made up of 16 amino acids. CDR1 is SEHNR and CDR2 is FQNEAQ in the germline V gene (reference sequence).